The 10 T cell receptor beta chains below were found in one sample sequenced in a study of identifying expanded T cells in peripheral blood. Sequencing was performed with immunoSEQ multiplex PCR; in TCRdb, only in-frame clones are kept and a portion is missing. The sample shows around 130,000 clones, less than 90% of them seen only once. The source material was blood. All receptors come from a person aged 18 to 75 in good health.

The CDR3 DNA is TGTGCCAGCAGCAAAAACGTGGCCCGTTCTACAGGGCTCAACTATGGCTACACCTTC. This sequence encodes CASSKNVARSTGLNYGYTF. V gene TRBV21-1 combines with J gene TRBJ1-2; TRBD1 was called by the table and not checked on the DNA. TRBV21-1 is classified as a pseudogene. The CDR3 is 19 residues long.

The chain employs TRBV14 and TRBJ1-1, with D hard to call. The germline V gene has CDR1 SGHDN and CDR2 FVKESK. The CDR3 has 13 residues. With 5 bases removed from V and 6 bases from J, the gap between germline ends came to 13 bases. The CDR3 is CASSVGALPEAFF. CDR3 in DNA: TGTGCCAGCAGCGTCGGAGCATTACCTGAAGCTTTCTTT.

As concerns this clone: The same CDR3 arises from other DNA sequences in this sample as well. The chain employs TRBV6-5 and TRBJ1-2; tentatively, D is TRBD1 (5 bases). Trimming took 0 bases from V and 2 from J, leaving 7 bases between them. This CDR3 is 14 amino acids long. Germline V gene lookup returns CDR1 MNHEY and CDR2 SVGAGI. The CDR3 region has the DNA TGTGCCAGCAGTTACTCCGGGGGAAACTATGGCTACACCTTC. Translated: CASSYSGGNYGYTF.

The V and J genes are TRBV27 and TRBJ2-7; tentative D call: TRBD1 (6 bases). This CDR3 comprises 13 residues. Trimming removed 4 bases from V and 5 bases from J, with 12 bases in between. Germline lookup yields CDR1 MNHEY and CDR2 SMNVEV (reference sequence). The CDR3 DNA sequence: TGTGCCAGCAGTTGGGTCAGGGGAGACGAGCAGTACTTC. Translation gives CASSWVRGDEQYF.

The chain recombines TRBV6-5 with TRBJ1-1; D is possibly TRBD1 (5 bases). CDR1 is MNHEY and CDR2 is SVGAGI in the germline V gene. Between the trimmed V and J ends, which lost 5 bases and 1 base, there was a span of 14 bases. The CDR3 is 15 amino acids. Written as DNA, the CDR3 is TGTGCCAGCAGTCCCCTCGACAGATCGAACACTGAAGCTTTCTTT. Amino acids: CASSPLDRSNTEAFF.

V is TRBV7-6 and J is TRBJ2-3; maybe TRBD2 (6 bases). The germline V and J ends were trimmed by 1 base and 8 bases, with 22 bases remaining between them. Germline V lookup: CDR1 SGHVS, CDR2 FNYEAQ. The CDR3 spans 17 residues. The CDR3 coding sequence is TGTGCCAGCAGCTTAGTGGTGGGGACTCTTCCTCTGGTTACGCAGTATTTT. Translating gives CASSLVVGTLPLVTQYF.

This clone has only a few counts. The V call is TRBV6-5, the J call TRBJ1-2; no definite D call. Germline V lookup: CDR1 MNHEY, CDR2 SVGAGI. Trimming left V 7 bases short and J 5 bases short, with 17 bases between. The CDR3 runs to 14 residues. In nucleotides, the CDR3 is TGTGCCAGCACCCCGAGGAGCGATGGTTATGGCTACACCTTC. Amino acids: CASTPRSDGYGYTF.

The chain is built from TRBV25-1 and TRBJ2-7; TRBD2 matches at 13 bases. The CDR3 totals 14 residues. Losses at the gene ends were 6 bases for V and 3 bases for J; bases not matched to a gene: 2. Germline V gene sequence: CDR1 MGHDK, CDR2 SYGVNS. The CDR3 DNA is TGTGCCAGCAGCGGGACTAGCGGGGTCTACGAGCAGTACTTC. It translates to CASSGTSGVYEQYF.

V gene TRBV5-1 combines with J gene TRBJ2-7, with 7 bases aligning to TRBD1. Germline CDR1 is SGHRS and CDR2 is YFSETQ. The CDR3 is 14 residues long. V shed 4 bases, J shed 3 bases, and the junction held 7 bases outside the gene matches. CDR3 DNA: TGCGCCAGCAGCAGAAGACAGGGTGACTACGAGCAGTACTTC. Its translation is CASSRRQGDYEQYF.

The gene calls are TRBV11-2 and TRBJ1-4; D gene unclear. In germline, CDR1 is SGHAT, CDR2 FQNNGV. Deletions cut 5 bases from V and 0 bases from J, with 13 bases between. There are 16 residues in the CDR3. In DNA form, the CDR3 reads TGTGCCAGCAGCGCACAACACGGTGCAACTAATGAAAAACTGTTTTTT. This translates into CASSAQHGATNEKLFF.